One sample yielded the 8 T cell receptor beta chains listed below, sequenced in a study of beta chain features in type 1 diabetes. Sequenced material consisted of expressed TCRB transcripts (all of the isolated RNA was reverse transcribed). Sequencing used immunoSEQ multiplex PCR; TCRdb keeps in-frame clones, though not all of them. The sample includes under 200,000 clones, approximately 8.4% seen only once; the top ten take less than 3%. The sequencing input was central memory CD4+ T cells from blood. These receptor sequences come from a woman under 30 in good health.

The V and J genes are TRBV13 and TRBJ1-4; possibly TRBD1 for D (6 bases). Germline V gives CDR1 PRHDT, CDR2 FYEKMQ (reference sequence). This CDR3 spans 14 amino acids. Trimming removed 4 bases at V and 0 bases at J, with 6 bases between. This CDR3 is CASSYRATNEKLFF. In DNA, the CDR3 is TGTGCCAGCAGCTACAGGGCAACTAATGAAAAACTGTTTTTT.

This clone has more than one count but fewer than ten. The chain joins TRBV7-9 to TRBJ1-1, with D possibly being TRBD1 (6 bases). The CDR3 consists of 13 residues. The germline V and J ends were trimmed by 5 bases and 3 bases, with 10 bases remaining between them. Germline CDR1 SEHNR, CDR2 FQNEAQ (reference sequence). The CDR3: CASSPQGYTEAFF. The DNA of the CDR3 is TGTGCCAGCAGCCCCCAGGGGTACACTGAAGCTTTCTTT.

The chain links TRBV5-1 to TRBJ2-3; TRBD1 matches 8 bases. The CDR3 has 13 residues. Germline assignment: CDR1 SGHRS and CDR2 YFSETQ. Trimming took 6 bases from V and 4 from J; bases not matched to a gene: 4. The CDR3 sequence is CASKQGASDTQYF. The CDR3 DNA reads TGCGCCAGCAAGCAGGGGGCTTCAGATACGCAGTATTTT.

The CDR3 protein is CAWTAGGFQYF. The CDR3 DNA reads TGTGCCTGGACCGCCGGGGGGTTCCAGTACTTC. The chain couples TRBV30 to TRBJ2-5, with 7 nucleotides matching TRBD2. The germline gives CDR1 GTSNPN, CDR2 SVGIG (reference sequence). V shed 4 bases, J shed 10 bases, and the junction held 6 bases outside the gene matches. This CDR3 contains 11 residues.

This chain's CDR3 is CASSLPAEGSYGYTF. The CDR3 DNA sequence: TGCGCCAGCAGCTTGCCGGCGGAGGGTTCCTATGGCTACACCTTC. V gene TRBV5-1 combines with J gene TRBJ1-2; D is uncertain. Germline CDR1 reads SGHRS; CDR2 reads YFSETQ. This CDR3 has 15 amino acids. V lost 1 base and J lost 4, with 14 bases in between.

This clone has a handful of counts. V gene TRBV10-3 combines with J gene TRBJ2-6; TRBD1 aligns across 9 bases. Germline CDR1 is ENHRY and CDR2 is SYGVKD. The CDR3 has 16 residues. V trimming: 3 bases; J trimming: 4 bases; junction bases outside the gene matches: 4. The CDR3 sequence: CAISDRTGAGANVLTF. CDR3 DNA sequence: TGTGCCATCAGTGACCGGACAGGGGCAGGGGCCAACGTCCTGACTTTC.

There are a few counts of this clone. The chain has TRBV9 and TRBJ1-1; maybe TRBD1 (5 bases). CDR3 length equals 13 residues. Germline V lookup: CDR1 SGDLS, CDR2 YYNGEE. Between the trimmed V and J ends, which lost 2 bases and 2 bases, there was a span of 7 bases. CDR3 nucleotides: TGTGCCAGCAGCGTTCAGGGTAACACTGAAGCTTTCTTT. Translated, it gives CASSVQGNTEAFF.

There are a few counts of this clone. This chain joins TRBV7-2 and TRBJ1-2; 10 bases match TRBD1. The CDR3 has 14 residues. Losses at the gene ends were 2 bases for V and 8 bases for J; bases not matched to a gene: 5. Germline assignment: CDR1 SGHTA and CDR2 FQGNSA. The CDR3 region is CASSLPDRGEGYTF. The CDR3 region has the DNA TGTGCCAGCAGCTTACCGGACAGGGGGGAGGGCTACACCTTC.